The rows below give T cell receptor beta chains drawn from one sample of a study of T cell responses to AZD1222 COVID-19 vaccine. Clones were sequenced by immunoSEQ multiplex PCR, and TCRdb holds only the in-frame ones, with some missing. Seen here are 130,000 or so clones, 70% to 90% observed once, and the top ten hold around 8%. The sample here was peripheral blood, taken 28 days after the second dose of the MenACWY control vaccine. The receptors here all came from an adult who received the MenACWY meningococcal vaccine as a control. The CDR3 runs from the conserved cysteine through the conserved F or W. A D gene is named only where the DNA matches it firmly. Size tells how often a clone was seen (once, few, many) or the class of an expanded clone, and some rows leave it out.

.	TRBV9	.	TRBJ1-2	CASSPTQGSGYTF	TGTGCCAGCAGCCCAACACAGGGAAGTGGCTACACCTTC
TRBD2	TRBV29-1	.	TRBJ2-3	CSARSGTSGRSTDTQYF	TGCAGCGCCAGAAGCGGGACTAGCGGGAGAAGCACAGATACGCAGTATTTT
.	TRBV4-1	.	TRBJ1-1	CASSQRRDSTWEAFF	TGCGCCAGCAGCCAACGCCGGGACTCTACTTGGGAAGCTTTCTTT
TRBD1	TRBV6-5	.	TRBJ2-3	CASSQGQPTDTQYF	TGTGCCAGCAGTCAGGGACAGCCCACAGATACGCAGTATTTT
.	TRBV10-2	.	TRBJ2-2	CASGLILGNTGELFF	TGCGCCAGCGGACTAATCCTCGGGAACACCGGGGAGCTGTTTTTT
.	TRBV2	.	TRBJ1-3	CASSRDLGNTIYF	TGTGCCAGCAGTCGGGATCTTGGAAACACCATATATTTT
.	TRBV29-1	once	TRBJ1-2	CSVAADRNYGYTF	TGCAGCGTAGCCGCGGACCGAAACTATGGCTACACCTTC
.	TRBV6-5	.	TRBJ1-6	CASRRVLGDHSPLHF	TGTGCCAGCAGACGGGTTCTAGGGGACCATTCACCCCTCCACTTT
.	TRBV2	.	TRBJ2-5	CASSGSLGQETQYF	TGTGCCAGCAGTGGGTCCCTGGGGCAAGAGACCCAGTACTTC
TRBD1	TRBV28	.	TRBJ1-5	CASSFYRGLMNSNQPQHF	TGTGCCAGCAGTTTCTACAGGGGCTTGATGAATAGCAATCAGCCCCAGCATTTT
TRBD2	TRBV11-3	.	TRBJ2-7	CASSPIISGSEYEQYF	TGTGCCAGCAGCCCGATCATTAGCGGGAGTGAGTACGAGCAGTACTTC
TRBD2	TRBV3-1/TRBV3-2	.	TRBJ2-3	CASSLGLAGTTDTQYF	TGTGCCAGCAGCCTCGGGCTAGCGGGGACCACAGATACGCAGTATTTT
.	TRBV7-9	.	TRBJ1-6	CASTAREGSPLHF	TGTGCCAGCACCGCTAGGGAGGGTTCACCCCTCCACTTT
.	TRBV7-2	.	TRBJ1-1	CASSLQMYTEAFF	TGTGCCAGCAGCTTACAGATGTACACTGAAGCTTTCTTT
TRBD1	TRBV3-1/TRBV3-2	.	TRBJ1-1	CASSLTRQGGPTEAFF	TGTGCCAGCAGCCTGACCAGACAGGGGGGACCCACTGAAGCTTTCTTT
TRBD1	TRBV19	.	TRBJ1-2	CASSPGQGALNYGYTF	TGTGCCAGTAGTCCAGGACAGGGGGCGTTAAACTATGGCTACACCTTC
.	TRBV5-6	.	TRBJ1-2	CASSVGGYGYTF	TGTGCCAGCAGCGTTGGAGGATATGGCTACACCTTC
.	TRBV7-9	.	TRBJ1-3	CASSPPPRNTIYF	TGTGCCAGCAGCCCACCCCCGAGAAACACCATATATTTT
.	TRBV18	.	TRBJ2-2	CASSPLRVDAGELFF	TGTGCCAGCTCACCTCTACGGGTCGACGCCGGGGAGCTGTTTTTT
.	TRBV24-1	.	TRBJ2-3	CATSDSWEDTQYF	TGTGCCACCAGTGATTCCTGGGAAGATACGCAGTATTTT
TRBD1	TRBV5-1	.	TRBJ1-4	CASTLDRGNEKLFF	TGCGCCAGCACCCTGGACAGGGGTAATGAAAAACTGTTTTTT
.	TRBV4-1	.	TRBJ1-6	CASSPEETVINSPLHF	TGCGCCAGCAGCCCAGAGGAGACAGTTATTAATTCACCCCTCCACTTT
TRBD2	TRBV9	.	TRBJ2-1	CASSVVVSGGHNEQFF	TGTGCCAGCAGCGTTGTCGTTAGCGGGGGCCACAATGAGCAGTTCTTC
.	TRBV5-5	.	TRBJ1-3	CASSLDPSSGNTIYF	TGTGCCAGCAGCTTAGATCCTAGCTCTGGAAACACCATATATTTT
.	TRBV10-3	few	TRBJ2-5	CAISDRVETQYF	TGTGCCATCAGTGACAGGGTCGAGACCCAGTACTTC
TRBD2	TRBV18	.	TRBJ2-5	CASSPPGTSGVSRYF	TGTGCCAGCTCACCACCGGGGACTAGCGGGGTCAGCAGGTACTTC
.	TRBV3-1/TRBV3-2	.	TRBJ1-2	CASSQMGVGGYTF	TGTGCCAGCAGCCAAATGGGGGTTGGGGGCTACACCTTC
.	TRBV7-9	.	TRBJ2-7	CASSLARLEFSYEQYF	TGTGCCAGCAGCTTAGCGAGACTAGAGTTCTCCTACGAGCAGTACTTC
TRBD1	TRBV18	.	TRBJ2-5	CASSRDSLRTQYF	TGTGCCAGCTCACGGGACAGCCTGAGGACCCAGTACTTC
TRBD2	TRBV12-5	medium-sized	TRBJ2-1	CASGWGLAGQAYNEQFF	TGTGCTAGTGGTTGGGGACTAGCGGGTCAGGCCTACAATGAGCAGTTCTTC
.	TRBV6-1	.	TRBJ1-5	CASSEPQRNQPQHF	TGTGCCAGCAGTGAACCACAGCGCAATCAGCCCCAGCATTTT
TRBD1	TRBV27	.	TRBJ1-2	CASSLGRQGAYYGYTF	TGTGCCAGCAGTTTAGGACGACAGGGGGCATACTATGGCTACACCTTC
.	TRBV28	few	TRBJ1-5	CASIGRSNQPQHF	TGTGCCAGCATTGGACGGAGCAATCAGCCCCAGCATTTT
.	TRBV9	.	TRBJ2-6	CASKETGDGANVLTF	TGTGCCAGCAAAGAGACAGGTGATGGGGCCAACGTCCTGACTTTC
.	TRBV15	.	TRBJ1-2	CATSVNTQGSYGYTF	TGTGCCACCAGCGTCAATACGCAGGGGAGCTATGGCTACACCTTC
.	TRBV2	.	TRBJ1-3	CASSWRGSGNTIYF	TGTGCCAGCAGTTGGAGGGGCTCTGGAAACACCATATATTTT
TRBD2	TRBV5-4	.	TRBJ2-2	CASSPRGGGAGTGELFF	TGTGCCAGCAGCCCGCGGGGCGGGGGGGCAGGCACCGGGGAGCTGTTTTTT
TRBD1	TRBV27	.	TRBJ1-2	CASSPGQGSYGYTF	TGTGCCAGCAGTCCCGGACAGGGCAGCTATGGCTACACCTTC
.	TRBV21-1	.	TRBJ1-6	CASSHRDRDAPLHF	TGTGCCAGCAGCCACCGGGACAGGGACGCCCCCCTCCACTTT
TRBD1	TRBV5-1	.	TRBJ1-4	CASSLEGAGEKLFF	TGCGCCAGCAGCTTGGAGGGGGCGGGTGAAAAACTGTTTTTT
.	TRBV11-3	.	TRBJ1-2	CASSLARGSYGYTF	TGTGCCAGCAGCTTAGCAAGGGGCTCTTATGGCTACACCTTC
TRBD1	TRBV28	.	TRBJ1-2	CASSLQLGGAYGYTF	TGTGCCAGCAGTTTACAGTTAGGGGGCGCATATGGCTACACCTTC